Listed below are T cell receptor beta chains from one sample, sequenced in a study of blood T cell repertoires in COVID-19. Profiled with immunoSEQ multiplex PCR; TCRdb holds only in-frame clones, not every one. This sample has 330,000 or so clones, with roughly 90% found just once. The specimen sequenced was peripheral blood. Every receptor here comes from a man younger than 40 with COVID-19, enrolled during active disease. Each CDR3 is given with its conserved first and last residue. The D gene is left open where the match is weak. Not every row has a clone size; where given, it reads once, few, many or a size class.

size: -; D: TRBD1; V: TRBV5-1; J: TRBJ2-7; CDR3: CASSLARPGGRYEQYF; DNA: TGCGCCAGCAGCTTGGCCCGGCCAGGGGGCAGGTACGAGCAGTACTTC
size: -; D: TRBD1; V: TRBV6-5; J: TRBJ2-7; CDR3: CASRNSGTGGYEQYF; DNA: TGTGCCAGCCGCAATTCCGGGACAGGGGGGTACGAGCAGTACTTC
size: -; D: TRBD1; V: TRBV27; J: TRBJ1-2; CDR3: CASRPTGFGYGYTF; DNA: TGTGCCAGCCGCCCGACAGGGTTTGGCTATGGCTACACCTTC
size: -; D: TRBD1; V: TRBV19; J: TRBJ1-1; CDR3: CASMESTGDLNTEAFF; DNA: TGTGCCAGTATGGAGTCCACAGGGGACTTGAACACTGAAGCTTTCTTT
size: -; D: TRBD2; V: TRBV7-6; J: TRBJ2-1; CDR3: CASSGIAGDRYNEQFF; DNA: TGTGCCAGCAGCGGGATAGCGGGAGATCGCTACAATGAGCAGTTCTTC
size: -; D: TRBD1; V: TRBV19; J: TRBJ1-2; CDR3: CASSTTDRLHNYGYTF; DNA: TGTGCCAGTAGTACTACGGACAGGTTACACAACTATGGCTACACCTTC
size: -; D: TRBD1; V: TRBV11-2; J: TRBJ2-2; CDR3: CASSLISQGATGELFF; DNA: TGTGCCAGCAGCTTGATATCTCAGGGGGCCACCGGGGAGCTGTTTTTT
size: -; D: -; V: TRBV4-2; J: TRBJ2-2; CDR3: CASSQDLVLRGNLAGELFF; DNA: TGTGCCAGCAGCCAAGATCTGGTGTTAAGAGGAAACCTTGCCGGGGAGCTGTTTTTT
size: -; D: TRBD2; V: TRBV25-1; J: TRBJ2-3; CDR3: CASSVGEGADTQYF; DNA: TGTGCCAGCAGTGTCGGGGAGGGTGCAGATACGCAGTATTTT
size: -; D: TRBD2; V: TRBV12-3/TRBV12-4; J: TRBJ2-1; CDR3: CASSPPLAVQFF; DNA: TGTGCCAGCAGTCCACCCCTAGCGGTGCAGTTCTTC
size: -; D: -; V: TRBV12-3/TRBV12-4; J: TRBJ2-5; CDR3: CASSLIAKETQYF; DNA: TGTGCCAGCAGTTTAATAGCCAAGGAGACCCAGTACTTC
size: -; D: TRBD2; V: TRBV7-3; J: TRBJ2-1; CDR3: CASSMGEGRYKEQFF; DNA: TGTGCCAGCTCAATGGGGGAGGGCCGATATAAGGAGCAGTTCTTC
size: once; D: TRBD2; V: TRBV7-9; J: TRBJ2-4; CDR3: CASSLGVGLAGQNIQYF; DNA: TGTGCCAGCAGCTTAGGGGTCGGACTAGCGGGACAAAACATTCAGTACTTC
size: -; D: TRBD2; V: TRBV10-2; J: TRBJ2-2; CDR3: CASMEIGLAFRGELFF; DNA: TGCGCCAGTATGGAGATCGGACTAGCGTTCAGAGGGGAGCTGTTTTTT
size: -; D: -; V: TRBV9; J: TRBJ2-2; CDR3: CASSVVRAGTGELFF; DNA: TGTGCCAGCAGCGTAGTGAGGGCGGGCACCGGGGAGCTGTTTTTT
size: -; D: TRBD2; V: TRBV4-3; J: TRBJ2-3; CDR3: CASSQDSGGAADTQYF; DNA: TGCGCCAGCAGCCAAGATAGCGGGGGGGCCGCAGATACGCAGTATTTT
size: -; D: -; V: TRBV19; J: TRBJ2-1; CDR3: CASSTGTQPGVGEQFF; DNA: TGTGCCAGTAGTACCGGGACCCAGCCGGGGGTTGGTGAGCAGTTCTTC
size: -; D: -; V: TRBV30; J: TRBJ1-5; CDR3: CAWSKGRNQPQHF; DNA: TGTGCCTGGAGTAAGGGGCGCAATCAGCCCCAGCATTTT
size: -; D: TRBD1; V: TRBV19; J: TRBJ1-2; CDR3: CASSIMGQGRLNYGYTF; DNA: TGTGCCAGTAGTATAATGGGACAGGGGCGACTTAACTATGGCTACACCTTC
size: -; D: TRBD2; V: TRBV2; J: TRBJ2-1; CDR3: CASMKTSGSYNEQFF; DNA: TGTGCCAGCATGAAGACTAGCGGTTCCTACAATGAGCAGTTCTTC
size: -; D: TRBD1; V: TRBV5-1; J: TRBJ1-3; CDR3: CASSARTGEAGNTIYF; DNA: TGCGCCAGCAGCGCCAGGACAGGAGAGGCTGGAAACACCATATATTTT
size: -; D: -; V: TRBV18; J: TRBJ2-5; CDR3: CASSPQFLVQGQETQYF; DNA: TGTGCCAGCTCACCACAATTCTTGGTGCAGGGACAAGAGACCCAGTACTTC
size: -; D: TRBD1; V: TRBV18; J: TRBJ1-3; CDR3: CASSLGQGRSGNTIYF; DNA: TGTGCCAGCTCACTAGGACAGGGTCGCTCTGGAAACACCATATATTTT
size: -; D: -; V: TRBV5-1; J: TRBJ2-5; CDR3: CASSLTGAQGKETQYF; DNA: TGCGCCAGCAGCTTAACGGGGGCACAGGGGAAAGAGACCCAGTACTTC
size: few; D: -; V: TRBV2; J: TRBJ2-1; CDR3: CASSDVRGEQFF; DNA: TGTGCCAGCAGTGACGTACGCGGTGAGCAGTTCTTC
size: -; D: -; V: TRBV6-6; J: TRBJ1-2; CDR3: CASTREGANYGYTF; DNA: TGTGCCAGCACTCGAGAGGGGGCTAACTATGGCTACACCTTC
size: -; D: TRBD2; V: TRBV28; J: TRBJ2-3; CDR3: CASIAVGGTDTQYF; DNA: TGTGCCAGCATCGCTGTCGGGGGGACAGATACGCAGTATTTT
size: -; D: TRBD2; V: TRBV30; J: TRBJ2-7; CDR3: CAWSGLAGASYEQYF; DNA: TGTGCCTGGAGTGGACTAGCGGGAGCCTCCTACGAGCAGTACTTC
size: -; D: -; V: TRBV12-5; J: TRBJ2-1; CDR3: CASGLVRQALVGKSSYNEQFF; DNA: TGTGCTAGTGGTTTGGTCAGACAGGCCTTGGTCGGGAAGAGCTCCTACAATGAGCAGTTCTTC
size: -; D: -; V: TRBV7-9; J: TRBJ2-1; CDR3: CASSPGDEQFF; DNA: TGTGCCAGCAGCCCCGGTGATGAGCAGTTCTTC
size: -; D: TRBD2; V: TRBV6-1; J: TRBJ2-5; CDR3: CASSEREFPETQYF; DNA: TGTGCCAGCAGTGAGCGGGAGTTCCCAGAGACCCAGTACTTC
size: -; D: -; V: TRBV27; J: TRBJ2-7; CDR3: CASTGQYETYEQYF; DNA: TGTGCCAGCACAGGACAGTATGAGACCTACGAGCAGTACTTC
size: -; D: TRBD2; V: TRBV28; J: TRBJ2-5; CDR3: CASLSGKETQYF; DNA: TGTGCCAGCCTAAGCGGGAAGGAGACCCAGTACTTC
size: -; D: -; V: TRBV28; J: TRBJ1-1; CDR3: CAGLGGAPNTEAFF; DNA: TGTGCCGGACTTGGGGGGGCCCCGAACACTGAAGCTTTCTTT
size: -; D: -; V: TRBV6-5; J: TRBJ1-2; CDR3: CASRQGRSGYTF; DNA: TGTGCCAGCAGACAGGGCCGTAGTGGCTACACCTTC
size: -; D: -; V: TRBV6-5; J: TRBJ1-1; CDR3: CASSYSGGNTEAFF; DNA: TGTGCCAGCAGTTACTCGGGGGGGAACACTGAAGCTTTCTTT
size: many; D: TRBD1; V: TRBV27; J: TRBJ1-2; CDR3: CASSLSGTGEGYTF; DNA: TGTGCCAGCAGTTTATCAGGGACAGGGGAAGGCTACACCTTC
size: -; D: -; V: TRBV7-3; J: TRBJ2-2; CDR3: CASSFSGAGELFF; DNA: TGTGCCAGCAGCTTTTCAGGGGCCGGGGAGCTGTTTTTT
size: -; D: -; V: TRBV7-2; J: TRBJ1-3; CDR3: CASSFVGQSSGNTIYF; DNA: TGTGCCAGCAGCTTCGTCGGACAGAGCTCTGGAAACACCATATATTTT
size: -; D: TRBD1; V: TRBV27; J: TRBJ2-5; CDR3: CASSYRGRETQYF; DNA: TGTGCCAGCAGTTACAGGGGTAGGGAGACCCAGTACTTC
size: -; D: TRBD1; V: TRBV19; J: TRBJ2-1; CDR3: CASSIVVTGGRYEQFF; DNA: TGTGCCAGTAGTATAGTTGTGACAGGGGGCAGGTATGAGCAGTTCTTC
size: -; D: TRBD1; V: TRBV7-3; J: TRBJ2-1; CDR3: CASSSGLRDRGVNEQFF; DNA: TGTGCCAGCAGCTCTGGATTACGGGACAGGGGGGTCAATGAGCAGTTCTTC
size: -; D: -; V: TRBV18; J: TRBJ1-1; CDR3: CASSPRGLPRPDQLRYTEAFF; DNA: TGTGCCAGCTCACCACGAGGGCTTCCAAGACCAGACCAACTAAGGTACACTGAAGCTTTCTTT
size: -; D: -; V: TRBV28; J: TRBJ2-5; CDR3: CASSLNRDREARETQYF; DNA: TGTGCCAGCAGTTTAAATCGTGACAGGGAGGCGCGAGAGACCCAGTACTTC
size: -; D: TRBD1; V: TRBV7-6; J: TRBJ2-7; CDR3: CASSLSGTGVREQYF; DNA: TGTGCCAGCAGCTTATCCGGGACAGGGGTGAGGGAGCAGTACTTC
size: -; D: TRBD2; V: TRBV7-7; J: TRBJ2-3; CDR3: CASSRGLAEGDTQYF; DNA: TGTGCCAGCAGCCGGGGACTAGCGGAGGGAGATACGCAGTATTTT
size: -; D: -; V: TRBV7-2; J: TRBJ1-2; CDR3: CASSTRLLERYGYTF; DNA: TGTGCCAGCAGCACCCGATTACTCGAGAGGTATGGCTACACCTTC
size: -; D: -; V: TRBV7-9; J: TRBJ2-3; CDR3: CASSLVQGTDTQYF; DNA: TGTGCCAGCAGCTTAGTACAGGGTACAGATACGCAGTATTTT
size: -; D: TRBD1; V: TRBV5-4; J: TRBJ2-1; CDR3: CASSRGTGGGYEQFF; DNA: TGTGCCAGCAGCCGGGGGACAGGGGGCGGGTATGAGCAGTTCTTC
size: once; D: -; V: TRBV19; J: TRBJ1-2; CDR3: CASSIRGGGYTF; DNA: TGTGCCAGTAGTATCCGAGGAGGTGGCTACACCTTC
size: -; D: TRBD1; V: TRBV19; J: TRBJ1-2; CDR3: CASSDQTGGKVYGYTF; DNA: TGTGCCAGTAGTGATCAGACAGGGGGAAAAGTTTATGGCTACACCTTC
size: -; D: TRBD2; V: TRBV7-8; J: TRBJ2-2; CDR3: CASSLTRGGNGELFF; DNA: TGTGCCAGCAGTTTGACGCGGGGGGGCAACGGGGAGCTGTTTTTT
size: -; D: -; V: TRBV24-1; J: TRBJ2-3; CDR3: CATSDLQGRGTDTQYF; DNA: TGTGCCACCAGTGATTTGCAGGGCAGGGGCACAGATACGCAGTATTTT
size: -; D: -; V: TRBV6-2/TRBV6-3; J: TRBJ2-3; CDR3: CASSYDEGGTDTQYF; DNA: TGTGCCAGCAGTTACGATGAGGGAGGCACAGATACGCAGTATTTT
size: -; D: -; V: TRBV4-2; J: TRBJ2-1; CDR3: CASSQDLAWTLPYGEQFF; DNA: TGTGCCAGCAGCCAAGATTTAGCGTGGACGCTACCTTATGGTGAGCAGTTCTTC